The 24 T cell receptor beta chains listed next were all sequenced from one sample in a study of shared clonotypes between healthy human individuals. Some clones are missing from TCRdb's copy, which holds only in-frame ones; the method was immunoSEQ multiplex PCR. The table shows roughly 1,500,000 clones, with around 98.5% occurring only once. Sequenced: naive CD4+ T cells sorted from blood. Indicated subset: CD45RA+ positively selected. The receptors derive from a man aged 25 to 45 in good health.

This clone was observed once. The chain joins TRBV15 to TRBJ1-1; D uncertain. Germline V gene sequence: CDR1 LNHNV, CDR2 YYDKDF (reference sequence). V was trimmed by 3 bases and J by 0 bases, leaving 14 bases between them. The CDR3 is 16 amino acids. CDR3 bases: TGTGCCACCAGCAGGGGGTCATTACCCATGAACACTGAAGCTTTCTTT. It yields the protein CATSRGSLPMNTEAFF.

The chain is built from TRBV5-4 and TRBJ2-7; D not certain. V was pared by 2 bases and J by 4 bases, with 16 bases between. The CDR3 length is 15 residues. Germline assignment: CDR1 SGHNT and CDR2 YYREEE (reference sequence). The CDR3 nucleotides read TGTGCCAGCAGCTTACCCGGGCCGCCCTCATACGAGCAGTACTTC. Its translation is CASSLPGPPSYEQYF. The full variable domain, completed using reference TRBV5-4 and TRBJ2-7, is ETGVTQSPTHLIKTRGQQVTLRCSSQSGHNTVSWYQQALGQGPQFIFQYYREEENGRGNFPPRFSGLQFPNYSSELNVNALELDDSALYLCASSLPGPPSYEQYFGPGTRLTVT.

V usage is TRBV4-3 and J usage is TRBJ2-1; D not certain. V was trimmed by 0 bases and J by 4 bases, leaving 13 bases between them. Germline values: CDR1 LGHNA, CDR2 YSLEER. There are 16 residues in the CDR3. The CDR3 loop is CASSQEDLRSYNEQFF. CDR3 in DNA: TGCGCCAGCAGCCAAGAAGATTTGCGATCTTACAATGAGCAGTTCTTC.

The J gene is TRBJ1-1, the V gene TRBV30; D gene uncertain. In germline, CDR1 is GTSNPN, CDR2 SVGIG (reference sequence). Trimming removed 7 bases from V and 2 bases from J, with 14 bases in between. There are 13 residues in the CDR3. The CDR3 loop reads CASSLGPNTEAFF. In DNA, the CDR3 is TGTGCCTCCTCCCTCGGGCCTAACACTGAAGCTTTCTTT.

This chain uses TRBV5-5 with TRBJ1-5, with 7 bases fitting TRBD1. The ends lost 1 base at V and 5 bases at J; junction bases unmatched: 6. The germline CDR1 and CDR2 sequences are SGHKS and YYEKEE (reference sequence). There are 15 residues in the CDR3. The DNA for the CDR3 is TGTGCCAGCAGCTTGCCAGGGACAGCCGATCAGCCCCAGCATTTT. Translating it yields CASSLPGTADQPQHF.

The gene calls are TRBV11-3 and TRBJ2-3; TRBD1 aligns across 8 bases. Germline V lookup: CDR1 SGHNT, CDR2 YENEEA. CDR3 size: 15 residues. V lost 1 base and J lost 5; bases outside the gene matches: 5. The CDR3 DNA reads TGTGCCAGCAGCTTAGGCAGGGGGCAATTAGATACGCAGTATTTT. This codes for CASSLGRGQLDTQYF.

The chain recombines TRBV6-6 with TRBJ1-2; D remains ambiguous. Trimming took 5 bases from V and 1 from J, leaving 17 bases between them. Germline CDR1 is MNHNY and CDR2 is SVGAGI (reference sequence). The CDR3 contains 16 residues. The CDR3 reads CASSMGLGRGNYGYTF. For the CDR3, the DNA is TGTGCCAGCAGTATGGGTTTGGGTCGCGGTAACTATGGCTACACCTTC.

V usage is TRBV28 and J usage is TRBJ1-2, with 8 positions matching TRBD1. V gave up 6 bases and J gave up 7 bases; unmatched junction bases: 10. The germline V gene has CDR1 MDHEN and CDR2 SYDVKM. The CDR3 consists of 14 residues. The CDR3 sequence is CASRFGQGTSGYTF. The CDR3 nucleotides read TGTGCCAGCAGATTTGGACAGGGAACTAGTGGCTACACCTTC.

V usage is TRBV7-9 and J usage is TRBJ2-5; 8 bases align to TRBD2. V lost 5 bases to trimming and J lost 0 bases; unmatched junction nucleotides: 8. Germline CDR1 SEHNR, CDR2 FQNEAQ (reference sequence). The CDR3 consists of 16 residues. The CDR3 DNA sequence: TGTGCCAGCAGCCTTGGACTAGCCGACTACCAAGAGACCCAGTACTTC. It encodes CASSLGLADYQETQYF.

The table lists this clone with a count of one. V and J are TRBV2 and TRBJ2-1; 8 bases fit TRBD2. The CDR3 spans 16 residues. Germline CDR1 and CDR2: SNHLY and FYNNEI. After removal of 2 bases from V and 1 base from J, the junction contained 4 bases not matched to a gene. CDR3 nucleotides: TGTGCCAGCAGTGAAACTAGCGGACGGTCCTACAATGAGCAGTTCTTC. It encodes CASSETSGRSYNEQFF.

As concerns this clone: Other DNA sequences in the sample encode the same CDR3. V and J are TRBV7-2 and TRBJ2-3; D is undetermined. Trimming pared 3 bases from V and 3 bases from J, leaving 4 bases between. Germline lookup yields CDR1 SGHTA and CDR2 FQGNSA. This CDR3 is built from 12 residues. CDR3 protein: CASSFSTDTQYF. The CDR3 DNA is TGTGCCAGCAGCTTTTCTACAGATACGCAGTATTTT.

The CDR3 bases are TGTGCCAGCAAATATTTGGGACGGGTGAACACTGAAGCTTTCTTT. Translation gives CASKYLGRVNTEAFF. The V call is TRBV6-1, the J call TRBJ1-1; D perhaps matches TRBD1 (5 bases). The CDR3 covers 15 residues. V was trimmed by 7 bases and J by 0 bases, leaving 15 bases between them. In germline, CDR1 is MNHNS, CDR2 SASEGT.

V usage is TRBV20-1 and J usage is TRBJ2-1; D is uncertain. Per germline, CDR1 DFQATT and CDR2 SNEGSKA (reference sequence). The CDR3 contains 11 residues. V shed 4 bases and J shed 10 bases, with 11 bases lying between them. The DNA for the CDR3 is TGCAGTGCTAACCCCGGTACGGAGCAGTTCTTC. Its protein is CSANPGTEQFF.

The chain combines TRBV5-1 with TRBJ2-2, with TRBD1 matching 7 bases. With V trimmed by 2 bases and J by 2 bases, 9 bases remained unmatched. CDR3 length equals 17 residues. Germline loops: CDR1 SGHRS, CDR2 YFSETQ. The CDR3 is CASSFRQGRGNTGELFF. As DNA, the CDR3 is TGCGCCAGCAGCTTTAGACAGGGTAGAGGAAACACCGGGGAGCTGTTTTTT.

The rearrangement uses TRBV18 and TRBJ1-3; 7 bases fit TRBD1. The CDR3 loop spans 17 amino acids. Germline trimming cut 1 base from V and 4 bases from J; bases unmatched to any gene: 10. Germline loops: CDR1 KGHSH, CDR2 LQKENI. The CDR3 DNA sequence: TGTGCCAGCTCACCACGGGACAGCTACGGGGGAGGAAACACCATATATTTT. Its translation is CASSPRDSYGGGNTIYF.

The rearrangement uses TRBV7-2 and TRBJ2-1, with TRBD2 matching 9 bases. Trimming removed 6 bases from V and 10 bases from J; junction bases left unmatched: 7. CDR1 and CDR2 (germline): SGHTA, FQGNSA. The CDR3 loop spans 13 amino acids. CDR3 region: CASSSTSGSEQFF. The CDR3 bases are TGTGCCAGCAGTTCGACTAGCGGATCCGAGCAGTTCTTC.

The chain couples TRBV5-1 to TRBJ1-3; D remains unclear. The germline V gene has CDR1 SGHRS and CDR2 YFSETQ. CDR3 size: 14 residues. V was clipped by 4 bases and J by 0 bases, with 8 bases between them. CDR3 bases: TGCGCCAGCAGCGATGGCTACTCTGGAAACACCATATATTTT. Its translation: CASSDGYSGNTIYF.

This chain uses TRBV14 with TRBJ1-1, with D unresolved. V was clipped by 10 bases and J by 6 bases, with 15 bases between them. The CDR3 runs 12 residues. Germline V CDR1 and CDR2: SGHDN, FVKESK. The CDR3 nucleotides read TGTGCCACGGGTGAAGGGCGATCTGAAGCTTTCTTT. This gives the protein CATGEGRSEAFF.

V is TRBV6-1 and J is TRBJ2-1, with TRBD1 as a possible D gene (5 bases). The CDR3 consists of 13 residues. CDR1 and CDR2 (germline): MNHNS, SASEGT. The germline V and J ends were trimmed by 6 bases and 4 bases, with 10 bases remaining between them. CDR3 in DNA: TGTGCCAGCAGAAGGACACCGTACAATGAGCAGTTCTTC. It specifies CASRRTPYNEQFF.

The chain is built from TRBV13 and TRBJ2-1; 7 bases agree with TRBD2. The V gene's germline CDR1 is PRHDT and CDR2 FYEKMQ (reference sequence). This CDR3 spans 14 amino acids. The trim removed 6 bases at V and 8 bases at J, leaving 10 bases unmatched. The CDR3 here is CASRLLANGDEQFF. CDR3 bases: TGTGCCAGCAGGTTACTAGCGAACGGCGATGAGCAGTTCTTC.

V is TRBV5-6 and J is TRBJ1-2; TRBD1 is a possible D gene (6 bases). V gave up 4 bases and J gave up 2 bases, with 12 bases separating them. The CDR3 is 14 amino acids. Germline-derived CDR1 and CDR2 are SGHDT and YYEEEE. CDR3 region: CASSTQGSNYGYTF. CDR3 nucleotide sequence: TGTGCCAGCAGCACCCAGGGGTCGAACTATGGCTACACCTTC.

The CDR3 nucleotides read TGTGCCAGCAGAAAGAGGAATGAGCAGTTCTTC. Its translation is CASRKRNEQFF. V and J are TRBV7-2 and TRBJ2-1; D remains unclear. Looked up from germline, CDR1 is SGHTA and CDR2 is FQGNSA. CDR3 length equals 11 residues. Trimming shortened V by 6 bases and J by 7 bases, and 7 bases separated the two germline ends.

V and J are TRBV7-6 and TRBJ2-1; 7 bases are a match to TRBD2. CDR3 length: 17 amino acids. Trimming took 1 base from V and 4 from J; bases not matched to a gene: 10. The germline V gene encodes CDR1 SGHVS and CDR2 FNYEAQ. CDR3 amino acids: CASSLDPPSGTYNEQFF. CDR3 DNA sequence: TGTGCCAGCAGCTTAGATCCGCCCAGCGGGACTTACAATGAGCAGTTCTTC. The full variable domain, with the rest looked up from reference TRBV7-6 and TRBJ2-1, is GAGVSQSPRYKVTKRGQDVALRCDPISGHVSLYWYRQALGQGPEFLTYFNYEAQQDKSGLPNDRFSAERPEGSISTLTIQRTEQRDSAMYRCASSLDPPSGTYNEQFFGPGTRLTVL.

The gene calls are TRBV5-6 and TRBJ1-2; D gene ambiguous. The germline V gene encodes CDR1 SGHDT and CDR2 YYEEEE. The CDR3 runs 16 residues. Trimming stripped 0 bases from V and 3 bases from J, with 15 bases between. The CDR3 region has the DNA TGTGCCAGCAGCTTGGGGGTTTTGGTACGAGACTATGGCTACACCTTC. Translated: CASSLGVLVRDYGYTF.